This T cell receptor beta chain was documented in a study of regulatory dendritic cells for organ transplantation. Overall study results and limits: Regulatory dendritic cells appeared to expand memory CD8+ clones less than mature ones. The most alloreactive TCR clonotypes were found in resting memory CD8+ cells. Memory CD8+ T cells were the most oligoclonal; naive cells were highly diverse.

FACS sorted CD4+ or CD8+ T cells into CD45RA+ naive and CD45RO+ memory. Points on this clone: The antigen remains unidentified.

V was pared by 0 bases and J by 1 base, with 7 bases of the junction left unmatched. Per germline, CDR1 GTSNPN and CDR2 SVGIG (reference sequence). The CDR3 is 16 residues long. Repertoires were generated with immunoSEQ multiplex PCR, while TCRdb's copy carries only in-frame clones and drops some. The data hold nearly 30,000 clones, with about three quarters observed a single time. The chain employs TRBV30 and TRBJ1-1; 8 bases agree with TRBD1. Sequenced: memory CD4+ T cells from blood. Subset indicated: CD45RO+ memory T cells. The TCR was taken from a human donor in good health. For the CDR3, the DNA is TGTGCCTGGAGTGTACACAGGGGGATTGGGAACACTGAAGCTTTCTTT. Its translation: CAWSVHRGIGNTEAFF.